Listed here is a single TCR beta chain. Sequencing used immunoSEQ multiplex PCR; TCRdb keeps in-frame clones, though not all of them. The repertoire holds tens of thousands of clones, 80% to 95% seen once, with about 2.5% in the top ten. This specimen belongs to a study of T cell changes during pregnancy in multiple sclerosis. The CDR3 has 13 amino acids. The germline V gene has CDR1 LNHDA and CDR2 SQIVND (reference sequence). The junction had 8 bases not matched to a gene; V was cut back by 6 bases and J by 7 bases. This TCR was recovered from a female donor with multiple sclerosis, enrolled in a pregnancy study. V and J are TRBV19 and TRBJ1-2; 7 nucleotides match TRBD1. Sequencing was performed on peripheral blood, taken before pregnancy. CDR3 in amino acids: CASSLEGAGGYTF. CDR3 coding DNA: TGTGCCAGTAGCCTGGAGGGGGCGGGTGGCTACACCTTC.